This note documents a single TCR beta chain sequence. This clone was counted a single time. Its cognate antigen has yet to be identified. No much larger clone exists at a distance of one base, and base qualities are not known. This sample was taken from a study of blood T cell repertoires in COVID-19 (dated by TCRdb to 2018 to 2021). Regarding the study in general: Collaborator samples came from the United States, Italy and Spain and covered acute and convalescent phases of COVID-19. Where available, HLA class I and class II types were obtained from metadata supplied by the sample provider rather than from assay-based typing. Subjects who had been exposed to COVID-19, were actively infected with it, or had recovered from it provided the deeply sampled blood TCRbeta repertoires that made up the dataset. A de-identified subject ID, COVID-19 status, age in years and sex were almost always included in the sample metadata. The material from the prospective study consisted of cDNA or gDNA derived from T cells, B-cell-depleted T cells, or PBMCs. The samples were drawn from the first 160 participants of the ongoing ImmuneRACE study and from some 1,300 subjects provided by 6 global collaborators. A freely available public database, intended as a resource for researchers studying the immune response to SARS-CoV-2, is where the repertoires were released. Here is what the overall study found, with its caveats: How much clinical and demographic metadata was included differed by source and by participant, and the metadata was provided uncurated.

The collaborating institutions used their own protocols to collect whole blood in K2EDTA tubes. For TCRbeta analysis, collaborator samples were shipped as frozen whole blood, as isolated PBMCs, or as DNA extracted from either sample type. The CDR3 holds 13 amino acids from the cysteine to the phenylalanine. The entry retains the CDR3 DNA only, 39 bases that are in frame from base 1. V sheds 1 base and J sheds 9 bases, leaving 13 bases between their ends. CDR1 and CDR2 are drawn from the germline V gene: SGHRS, YFSETQ. TCRbeta CDR3 regions were amplified from genomic DNA by means of the immunoSEQ Assay, a bias-controlled multiplex PCR. On the study's bioinformatics: Nucleated cell counts per sample were estimated from amplification of reference gene primers within the assay. To quantify the absolute abundance of each unique TCRbeta CDR3 rearrangement, sequence reads were collapsed and filtered. For each sample, productive Simpson clonality was calculated as the square root of Simpson's diversity index across productive rearrangements. TCRdb took over this immuneACCESS table, retaining in-frame rearrangements with V and J assigned. Such tables are incomplete; in checked studies, under half of the missing clones stem from an unresolved V gene, and the remainder is unexplained. D and trimming were read from the DNA, whereas the V and J calls and clone size are those reported in that table. This sample is represented by some 62,000 clones; more than 80% of them were singletons. Of the sample, 1% to 1.5% falls within the top ten clones.

The receptor was derived from a woman of 80 years or more with acute or convalescent COVID-19. The sequencing input was peripheral blood. The V gene is TRBV5-1 and the J gene is TRBJ1-1; the D gene is possibly TRBD1, with 6 bases matching. For the CDR3, the sequence is CASSLLGQTKAFF. In nucleotides, the sequence is TGCGCCAGCAGCTTGCTCGGACAGACTAAAGCTTTCTTT.